The 23 T cell receptor beta chains listed next were all sequenced from one sample in a study of blood T cell repertoires in COVID-19. Using immunoSEQ multiplex PCR, the repertoire was profiled, and TCRdb retains in-frame clones only, with some absent. The sample holds some 320,000 clones, roughly nine tenths seen once. Specimen: PBMCs or T cells enriched from blood (not recorded which). The source of these receptors is a man aged 55-75 years who had recovered from COVID-19.

This chain connects TRBV4-1 to TRBJ1-5, with 7 bases aligning to TRBD1. V lost 1 base to trimming and J lost 0 bases; unmatched junction nucleotides: 9. The CDR3 is made up of 18 amino acids. The V gene's germline CDR1 is MGHRA and CDR2 YSYEKL. The CDR3 DNA reads TGCGCCAGCAGCCAAGTTCGGGGCAGGGGGATTAGCAATCAGCCCCAGCATTTT. Its translation: CASSQVRGRGISNQPQHF.

The gene calls are TRBV6-5 and TRBJ2-2, with D perhaps TRBD1 (5 bases). V lost 9 bases to trimming and J lost 1 base, with 6 bases between them. The V gene's germline CDR1 is MNHEY and CDR2 SVGAGI. This CDR3 is built from 12 residues. The CDR3 here is CASTGNTGELFF. Here the CDR3 DNA reads TGTGCCAGTACAGGGAACACCGGGGAGCTGTTTTTT.

This clone has a single count. V usage is TRBV9 and J usage is TRBJ2-4, with TRBD1 identical over 7 bases. Germline V lookup: CDR1 SGDLS, CDR2 YYNGEE. V was clipped by 4 bases and J by 9 bases; unmatched bases: 10. The CDR3 contains 14 residues. In nucleotides, the CDR3 is TGTGCCAGCAGCCCCGCGACAGGGTTGGGCATTCAGTACTTC. It translates to CASSPATGLGIQYF.

This chain uses TRBV12-3 or TRBV12-4 with TRBJ1-1; the D gene is possibly TRBD1 (5 bases). Deletions cut 6 bases from V and 4 bases from J, with 9 bases between. The CDR3 has 12 residues. CDR3 in DNA: TGTGCCAGCAGCAGGGTGGGCACTGAAGCTTTCTTT. The encoded protein is CASSRVGTEAFF.

The chain employs TRBV29-1 and TRBJ1-4; 7 bases fit TRBD1. Germline lookup yields CDR1 SQVTM and CDR2 ANQGSEA. V lost 7 bases to trimming and J lost 2 bases; unmatched junction nucleotides: 4. CDR3 length equals 13 residues. The DNA of the CDR3 is TGCAGCGCGCAGGGACAGACTAATGAAAAACTGTTTTTT. It encodes CSAQGQTNEKLFF. The variable domain in full, with the rest retrieved from reference TRBV29-1 and TRBJ1-4, is SAVISQKPSRDICQRGTSLTIQCQVDSQVTMMFWYRQQPGQSLTLIATANQGSEATYESGFVIDKFPISRPNLTFSTLTVSNMSPEDSSIYLCSAQGQTNEKLFFGSGTQLSVL.

The V gene is TRBV18, the J gene TRBJ1-2, with D tentatively TRBD1 (5 bases). The ends were cut back, 3 bases at V and 2 bases at J, with 10 bases in the middle. This CDR3 is built from 14 residues. Looked up from germline, CDR1 is KGHSH and CDR2 is LQKENI. CDR3 nucleotides: TGTGCCAGCTCACCGGGGCAGCTCAACTATGGCTACACCTTC. Encoded protein: CASSPGQLNYGYTF.

The J gene is TRBJ1-5, the V gene TRBV1; no DNA check was done on the table's D call, TRBD1. TRBV1 is a known pseudogene. This CDR3 is built from 19 residues. The CDR3: CTSSQDRADRNYTNQPQHF. CDR3 DNA: TGCACCAGCAGCCAAGATCGGGCGGACAGAAACTATACTAATCAGCCCCAGCATTTT.

The rearrangement links TRBV11-3 to TRBJ2-2; a possible D gene is TRBD2 (6 bases). The CDR3 totals 13 residues. Germline-derived CDR1 and CDR2 are SGHNT and YENEEA. V was trimmed by 3 bases and J by 7 bases, leaving 9 bases between them. The DNA for the CDR3 is TGTGCCAGCAGCTTTACCGGGGGCGGGGAGCTGTTTTTT. This codes for CASSFTGGGELFF.

The chain combines TRBV5-6 with TRBJ2-3; the match to TRBD2 covers 7 bases. The length of the CDR3 is 16 residues. The J segment lost 1 base and the V segment lost 0 bases, leaving 5 bases of the junction unmatched. Germline-derived CDR1 and CDR2 are SGHDT and YYEEEE. For the CDR3, the DNA is TGTGCCAGCAGCTTGGCCGGGGGGACCCGCACAGATACGCAGTATTTT. It translates to CASSLAGGTRTDTQYF.

J is TRBJ2-7 and V is TRBV5-6; TRBD2 agrees at 10 bases. The junction had 6 bases not matched to a gene; V was cut back by 2 bases and J by 4 bases. Germline V gene data show CDR1 as SGHDT and CDR2 as YYEEEE. This CDR3 region has 15 residues. For the CDR3, the DNA is TGTGCCAGCAGCTTCCTAGCGGGAGTTCGGTACGAGCAGTACTTC. Its protein product is CASSFLAGVRYEQYF.

The gene calls are TRBV28 and TRBJ1-1; TRBD1 matches at 10 bases. J gave up 11 bases and V 2 bases, and 2 bases lay outside the gene matches. In germline, CDR1 is MDHEN, CDR2 SYDVKM. The CDR3 has 12 residues. CDR3 DNA: TGTGCCAGCAGTTTAGTGGGACAGGGGGCTTTCTTT. It specifies CASSLVGQGAFF. The whole variable domain, filled in from reference TRBV28 and TRBJ1-1, reads DVKVTQSSRYLVKRTGEKVFLECVQDMDHENMFWYRQDPGLGLRLIYFSYDVKMKEKGDIPEGYSVSREKKERFSLILESASTNQTSMYLCASSLVGQGAFFGQGTRLTVV.

The chain joins TRBV6-6 to TRBJ2-6, with TRBD1 matching 8 bases. With 4 bases clipped from V and 2 bases from J, the junction kept 4 bases outside the gene matches. The CDR3 has 16 residues. The germline V gene encodes CDR1 MNHNY and CDR2 SVGAGI (reference sequence). CDR3 sequence reads: CASSWDRLAGANVLTF. In DNA form, the CDR3 reads TGTGCCAGCAGTTGGGACAGGTTGGCTGGGGCCAACGTCCTGACTTTC.

The chain links TRBV18 to TRBJ2-1; 7 bases match TRBD1. Unmatched junction bases numbered 5, after V lost 3 bases and J lost 6 bases. CDR1 and CDR2 from the germline V gene are KGHSH and LQKENI. The CDR3 sequence is 14 residues long. In nucleotides, the CDR3 is TGTGCCAGCTCACCCCAACAGGGGAGCAATGAGCAGTTCTTC. Translating gives CASSPQQGSNEQFF.

V gene TRBV9 combines with J gene TRBJ1-2; 9 bases line up with TRBD1. The CDR3 length is 15 residues. The germline V gene encodes CDR1 SGDLS and CDR2 YYNGEE. V trimming: 3 bases; J trimming: 5 bases; junction bases outside the gene matches: 8. The CDR3 spells CASSGRTGELYGYTF. CDR3 bases: TGTGCCAGCAGCGGGCGGACAGGGGAACTATATGGCTACACCTTC.

This clone was observed once. V gene TRBV2 combines with J gene TRBJ1-6, with 9 positions matching TRBD1. The CDR3 loop spans 12 amino acids. Trimming at V came to 9 bases and at J to 7 bases, leaving 1 base not matched to a gene. Germline V gene data show CDR1 as SNHLY and CDR2 as FYNNEI. The CDR3 DNA is TGTGCCAGGGGACAGGGAAATTCACCCCTCCACTTT. Residues: CARGQGNSPLHF. Full variable domain (outside the CDR3, taken from reference TRBV2 and TRBJ1-6): EPEVTQTPSHQVTQMGQEVILRCVPISNHLYFYWYRQILGQKVEFLVSFYNNEISEKSEIFDDQFSVERPDGSNFTLKIRSTKLEDSAMYFCARGQGNSPLHFGNGTRLTVT.

This chain uses TRBV7-2 with TRBJ2-7; weak D call: TRBD2 (5 bases). V lost 1 base to trimming and J lost 1 base, with 11 bases between them. This CDR3 contains 15 residues. Germline V CDR1 and CDR2: SGHTA, FQGNSA. The DNA for the CDR3 is TGTGCCAGCAGCTTAGACGCGGGTTTTTCCTACGAGCAGTACTTC. It specifies CASSLDAGFSYEQYF.

The V call is TRBV10-3, the J call TRBJ1-4, with D uncertain. The germline V gene has CDR1 ENHRY and CDR2 SYGVKD. With 0 bases removed from V and 8 bases from J, the gap between germline ends came to 13 bases. The length of the CDR3 is 15 residues. The DNA of the CDR3 is TGTGCCATCAGTGAGTCGACGGGTTTTGGCGAAAAACTGTTTTTT. Its protein is CAISESTGFGEKLFF.

This chain joins TRBV5-1 and TRBJ2-7, with TRBD1 matching over 8 bases. The CDR3 contains 16 residues. V shed 7 bases, J shed 1 base, and the junction held 13 bases outside the gene matches. Germline-derived CDR1 and CDR2 are SGHRS and YFSETQ. The CDR3 sequence is CASRRTGTGSSYEQYF. The CDR3 DNA reads as TGCGCCAGCCGTAGAACCGGGACAGGTTCGTCCTACGAGCAGTACTTC.

This clone has a single count. This chain joins TRBV7-8 and TRBJ2-7; 10 positions agree with TRBD1. V was clipped by 3 bases and J by 4 bases; unmatched bases: 6. This CDR3 is built from 15 residues. Per the germline V gene, CDR1 is SGHVS and CDR2 is FQNEAQ. The CDR3 DNA sequence: TGTGCCAGCAGCTTTTTCGCGGGACAGGGGTACGAGCAGTACTTC. Translated, it gives CASSFFAGQGYEQYF.

The chain carries TRBV7-9 and TRBJ1-4; 7 bases fit TRBD1. This CDR3 contains 14 residues. Germline V gene data show CDR1 as SEHNR and CDR2 as FQNEAQ (reference sequence). With V trimmed by 4 bases and J by 8 bases, 7 bases remained unmatched. The CDR3 here is CASSYMTGTEKLFF. In nucleotides, the CDR3 is TGTGCCAGCAGCTACATGACAGGGACAGAAAAACTGTTTTTT.

This chain uses TRBV10-2 with TRBJ2-1; no firm D call. Germline V CDR1 and CDR2: WSHSY, SAAADI. The CDR3 is 13 amino acids. The V end lost 3 bases, the J end lost 10 bases, and 13 bases lay between the germline ends. CDR3 sequence (DNA): TGCGCCAGCAGTGAACCGGGTCTCACGGAGCAGTTCTTC. The encoded protein is CASSEPGLTEQFF.

This clone was detected once. CDR3 nucleotide sequence: TGCGCCAGCAGCCTGGGACAGGGGGCCTACGAGCAGTACTTC. It encodes CASSLGQGAYEQYF. The chain has TRBV4-3 and TRBJ2-7; TRBD1 matches at 11 bases. Trimming took 4 bases from V and 2 from J; bases not matched to a gene: 1. The CDR3 totals 14 residues. The germline CDR1 and CDR2 sequences are LGHNA and YSLEER.

The chain's CDR3 is CASSHVRGQGNTDTQYF. DNA for the CDR3: TGCGCCAGCAGCCATGTCCGCGGACAGGGAAACACAGATACGCAGTATTTT. The rearrangement links TRBV4-1 to TRBJ2-3, with 8 positions matching TRBD1. The V gene end was trimmed by 3 bases and the J gene end by 2 bases; junction bases not matched to a gene: 10. The CDR3 extends over 17 amino acids. Germline lookup yields CDR1 MGHRA and CDR2 YSYEKL.